The rows below give T cell receptor beta chains drawn from one sample of a study of CD8 T cells in ankylosing spondylitis. Each CDR3 protein is one row after TCRdb ran MiXCR on the 5' RACE reads. The repertoire holds roughly 160,000 distinct CDR3 sequences, with around 9.6% as singletons. Material: blood, either unsorted or a sorted T cell fraction (not recorded which). Receptor source: a female donor with ankylosing spondylitis or in good health (not recorded which). Both conserved end residues are trimmed from each CDR3. A D gene is named only where the DNA matches it firmly.

>TRBV5-6|TRBJ2-3|.
ASSYTSDTQY
>TRBV20-1|TRBJ2-1|.
IYLEGVVKSSYNEQF
>TRBV20-1|TRBJ2-3|TRBD1
SARGRNTDTQY
>TRBV6-5|TRBJ2-2|TRBD2
ASSYSIAGLAGGHGELF
>TRBV20-1|TRBJ2-4|.
SARPPPQGAKNIQY
>TRBV12-3/TRBV12-4|TRBJ2-1|TRBD1
AGSTGAVVNEQF
>TRBV24-1|TRBJ2-3|.
ATLGQVFTDTQY
>TRBV27|TRBJ2-1|.
ASRTDWYNEQF
>TRBV7-9|TRBJ1-1|.
ASSLARQAAEAF
>TRBV10-3|TRBJ2-2|TRBD2
AISPLAGEYTGELF
>TRBV6-2/TRBV6-3|TRBJ1-1|.
ASSYSGREAF
>TRBV29-1|TRBJ2-7|TRBD2
SVRDSGRADSYEQY
>TRBV28|TRBJ2-1|TRBD2
ASSPPGLAGVRQF
>TRBV27|TRBJ2-1|TRBD2
ASSHGTSGRSEQF
>TRBV20-1|TRBJ2-5|.
SARVGASGGGETQY
>TRBV12-3/TRBV12-4|TRBJ2-1|.
ATDHEDGAYNEQF
>TRBV11-2|TRBJ1-2|.
ASSLGGLDGYT
>TRBV27|TRBJ2-7|TRBD1
ASSPGQGASYEQY
>TRBV11-2|TRBJ1-1|.
ASSWDEGEMNTEAF
>TRBV4-2|TRBJ1-4|.
ASSPDPLTGEKLF
>TRBV12-3/TRBV12-4|TRBJ2-1|TRBD2
ASSLAGSGSNEQF
>TRBV13|TRBJ2-7|TRBD2
ASSLAGGPSNEQY
>TRBV30|TRBJ1-1|.
AWSGQRSTEAF
>TRBV29-1|TRBJ2-3|TRBD2
SVDLLASRTDTQY
>TRBV12-1|TRBJ2-7|.
ASSPGLPGVISYEQY
>TRBV3-1|TRBJ2-7|.
ASSPGWGVYEQY
>TRBV24-1|TRBJ2-2|TRBD1
ATSDHRDRANTGELF
>TRBV15|TRBJ1-5|.
ATSRVGINQPQH
>TRBV27|TRBJ1-5|.
ASSLGPSSNQPQH
>TRBV9|TRBJ2-2|.
ASSVDGGRARELF
>TRBV5-1|TRBJ1-1|TRBD1
ASSLSTTGGGTEAF
>TRBV5-5|TRBJ2-1|TRBD1
ASKVGQGGINEQF
>TRBV27|TRBJ2-1|TRBD1
ASRQDRYNEQF
>TRBV6-6|TRBJ1-1|.
ASSYGREAF
>TRBV4-3|TRBJ2-1|.
ASSKTSSYNEQF
>TRBV19|TRBJ1-1|.
ASSTGEGNTEAF
>TRBV7-9|TRBJ2-2|.
ASSESSGELF
>TRBV19|TRBJ2-1|.
ASSRRFWDEQF
>TRBV2|TRBJ2-7|TRBD1
ASGTGVYEQY
>TRBV24-1|TRBJ2-5|.
ATSDPYWGRVAGNQY
>TRBV7-8|TRBJ2-7|.
ASSSIGGEQY
>TRBV4-2|TRBJ2-1|.
ASSQGRGEQF
>TRBV12-3/TRBV12-4|TRBJ1-1|.
ASSSWTEEAF
>TRBV3-1|TRBJ2-1|TRBD2
ASSYPSGGVRDEQF
>TRBV12-3/TRBV12-4|TRBJ2-7|TRBD2
ASSLIAGASGEQY
>TRBV20-1|TRBJ2-7|TRBD2
SARDRGGTLEQY
>TRBV28|TRBJ2-2|.
ASSLFGGSPTGELF
>TRBV28|TRBJ2-7|TRBD2
ASSLGLAGTYEQY
>TRBV30|TRBJ1-1|.
AWSPPRGEAF
>TRBV6-2/TRBV6-3|TRBJ2-2|TRBD2
ASSYSAGAGELF
>TRBV20-1|TRBJ2-4|TRBD2
SARRGVGINIQY
>TRBV5-5|TRBJ1-1|.
ASSLHYRNTEAF
>TRBV7-2|TRBJ1-2|.
ASSAPGDYGYT
>TRBV4-3|TRBJ2-1|TRBD1
ASSQVFGQGGYEQF
>TRBV20-1|TRBJ2-7|.
SARDGKKALVYEQY
>TRBV20-1|TRBJ2-1|TRBD2
SGTSVYNEQF
>TRBV24-1|TRBJ2-7|TRBD1
ATSAGTGVSYEQY
>TRBV27|TRBJ2-7|.
ASSLSGTTLYEQY
>TRBV23-1|TRBJ2-3|.
ASSQIPSRRAGSPQPRYTDTQY